Presented here are 19 T cell receptor beta chains from one specimen sequenced in a study of blood T cell repertoires in COVID-19. The protocol was immunoSEQ multiplex PCR, while the TCRdb copy is restricted to in-frame clones and leaves out a portion. The sample consists of approximately 400,000 clones, 88% of them appearing once. Sequenced: peripheral blood. The receptor source for this set is a woman aged 45-59 years with COVID-19, enrolled during active disease.

This clone was seen just once. This chain links TRBV6-4 with TRBJ2-1, with 12 bases fitting TRBD2. CDR3 length equals 17 residues. The germline gives CDR1 MRHNA, CDR2 SNTAGT. Unmatched junction bases numbered 14, after V lost 5 bases and J lost 9 bases. The CDR3 is CASSPSGASGGAGEQFF. The CDR3 nucleotides are TGTGCCAGCAGTCCCTCCGGGGCTAGCGGGGGGGCCGGTGAGCAGTTCTTC.

The chain recombines TRBV28 with TRBJ2-3; 10 positions agree with TRBD2. Germline V gene data show CDR1 as MDHEN and CDR2 as SYDVKM. The V gene end was trimmed by 6 bases and the J gene end by 5 bases; junction bases not matched to a gene: 8. This CDR3 is 15 amino acids long. CDR3 residues: CASSERGGLQDTQYF. CDR3 in DNA: TGTGCCAGCAGCGAGCGGGGGGGCCTTCAAGATACGCAGTATTTT. Complete variable domain (other parts from reference TRBV28 and TRBJ2-3): DVKVTQSSRYLVKRTGEKVFLECVQDMDHENMFWYRQDPGLGLRLIYFSYDVKMKEKGDIPEGYSVSREKKERFSLILESASTNQTSMYLCASSERGGLQDTQYFGPGTRLTVL.

The rearrangement joins TRBV19 to TRBJ1-2; D may be TRBD1 (5 bases). V dropped 4 bases and J dropped 4 bases, with 13 bases sitting between them. Germline V gene sequence: CDR1 LNHDA, CDR2 SQIVND (reference sequence). The length of the CDR3 is 14 residues. The CDR3: CASSTNRDFYGYTF. In DNA, the CDR3 is TGTGCCAGTAGTACAAACCGGGACTTCTATGGCTACACCTTC.

V usage is TRBV2 and J usage is TRBJ2-5, with 8 bases aligning to TRBD2. There are 15 residues in the CDR3. V dropped 3 bases and J dropped 5; count of bases not matched to a gene: 8. Germline V gives CDR1 SNHLY, CDR2 FYNNEI. The CDR3 bases are TGTGCCAGCAGTGATGACAGCGGGGGCCCGGAGACCCAGTACTTC. Encoded protein: CASSDDSGGPETQYF.

The chain joins TRBV5-4 to TRBJ2-3; the D gene is possibly TRBD2 (5 bases). Per the germline V gene, CDR1 is SGHNT and CDR2 is YYREEE (reference sequence). The ends were cut back, 4 bases at V and 0 bases at J, with 15 bases in the middle. The CDR3 has 16 residues. This chain's CDR3 is CASSPTAVSSTDTQYF. CDR3 nucleotide sequence: TGTGCCAGCAGCCCAACAGCGGTGTCTAGCACAGATACGCAGTATTTT.

A single count supports this clone. The genes are TRBV18 and TRBJ1-2; TRBD1 matches 7 bases. Per germline, CDR1 KGHSH and CDR2 LQKENI. V lost 5 bases and J lost 8; bases outside the gene matches: 11. This CDR3 is built from 14 residues. For the CDR3, the DNA is TGTGCCAGCTCAAAAGGGGGCGATGCCGGAGGCTACACCTTC. It is translated as CASSKGGDAGGYTF.

The genes are TRBV5-1 and TRBJ2-7, with D perhaps TRBD2 (6 bases). Trimming removed 4 bases from V and 6 bases from J, with 11 bases in between. Per germline, CDR1 SGHRS and CDR2 YFSETQ. This CDR3 spans 12 amino acids. The CDR3 coding sequence is TGCGCCAGCAGCACGGTCGGGGGCGAGCAGTACTTC. Translation gives CASSTVGGEQYF.

This chain connects TRBV6-5 to TRBJ1-1; D gene uncertain. CDR1 is MNHEY and CDR2 is SVGAGI in the germline V gene. The length of the CDR3 is 14 residues. Trimming removed 2 bases from V and 0 bases from J, with 7 bases in between. Written as DNA, the CDR3 is TGTGCCAGCAGTTACCTTTCTATGAACACTGAAGCTTTCTTT. As protein: CASSYLSMNTEAFF.

The J gene is TRBJ2-3, the V gene TRBV18, with TRBD1 matching 7 bases. After removal of 3 bases from V and 3 bases from J, the junction contained 6 bases not matched to a gene. The V gene's germline CDR1 is KGHSH and CDR2 LQKENI. This CDR3 is built from 15 residues. DNA for the CDR3: TGTGCCAGCTCACCGACAGGGCGGACGACAGATACGCAGTATTTT. It yields the protein CASSPTGRTTDTQYF.

This clone was seen only a few times. The V call is TRBV7-2, the J call TRBJ1-4, with D maybe TRBD1 (6 bases). The CDR3 spans 15 residues. CDR1 is SGHTA and CDR2 is FQGNSA in the germline V gene. V gave up 3 bases and J gave up 7 bases, with 15 bases separating them. The CDR3 DNA reads as TGTGCCAGCAGCTTTTTGGGGGCGCGAGGTGAAAAACTGTTTTTT. Translating gives CASSFLGARGEKLFF.

The rearrangement links TRBV7-3 to TRBJ2-3; 8 nucleotides line up with TRBD2. CDR3 size: 17 residues. V shed 5 bases and J 6 bases; nucleotides not matched to a gene: 16. Per the germline V gene, CDR1 is SGHTA and CDR2 is FQGTGA. CDR3 DNA: TGTGCCAGCAGCCCCGGACGACCCGGGGGGGGTCTGGATACGCAGTATTTT. This sequence encodes CASSPGRPGGGLDTQYF.

The rearrangement uses TRBV19 and TRBJ2-3; TRBD2 might be the D (6 bases). V was cut by 5 bases and J by 10 bases, with 10 bases left in between. The CDR3 is made up of 11 amino acids. Per the germline V gene, CDR1 is LNHDA and CDR2 is SQIVND (reference sequence). CDR3 in amino acids: CASSLREAQYF. The CDR3 DNA follows: TGTGCCAGTAGTCTCAGGGAGGCGCAGTATTTT.

V and J are TRBV24-1 and TRBJ2-5; 8 nucleotides line up with TRBD1. Looked up from germline, CDR1 is KGHDR and CDR2 is SFDVKD. The CDR3 contains 17 residues. With 0 bases clipped from V and 4 bases from J, the junction kept 9 bases outside the gene matches. The CDR3 protein is CATSDLHPQQGGETQYF. The CDR3 nucleotides are TGTGCCACCAGTGATTTGCATCCCCAACAGGGGGGAGAGACCCAGTACTTC.

The chain recombines TRBV5-4 with TRBJ2-3; tentatively, D is TRBD2 (6 bases). CDR3 length: 14 amino acids. V was cut by 0 bases and J by 2 bases, with 7 bases left in between. Germline V gives CDR1 SGHNT, CDR2 YYREEE (reference sequence). CDR3 in DNA: TGTGCCAGCAGCTTGGGCGGGAACACAGATACGCAGTATTTT. Its translation is CASSLGGNTDTQYF. Based on the CDR3 plus reference TRBV5-4 and TRBJ2-3, the full variable domain is ETGVTQSPTHLIKTRGQQVTLRCSSQSGHNTVSWYQQALGQGPQFIFQYYREEENGRGNFPPRFSGLQFPNYSSELNVNALELDDSALYLCASSLGGNTDTQYFGPGTRLTVL.

The V call is TRBV2, the J call TRBJ2-1; TRBD2 matches at 10 bases. From germline, CDR1 is SNHLY and CDR2 FYNNEI. The CDR3 has 15 amino acids. The ends lost 10 bases at V and 10 bases at J; junction bases unmatched: 16. The CDR3, as DNA: TGTGCCATTTCGCGACGGAGCGGGGGGGAAGGGGAGCAGTTCTTC. Its translation is CAISRRSGGEGEQFF.

This chain links TRBV30 with TRBJ1-1, with D tentatively TRBD1 (6 bases). V was pared by 2 bases and J by 4 bases, with 14 bases between. CDR1 GTSNPN and CDR2 SVGIG come from the germline V gene (reference sequence). The CDR3 totals 14 residues. In DNA, the CDR3 is TGTGCCTGGAGTTCTAGGACAGTTTCCACTGAAGCTTTCTTT. Translated, it gives CAWSSRTVSTEAFF.

The table lists this clone with a count of one. The chain recombines TRBV19 with TRBJ1-4; 7 positions match TRBD1. This CDR3 is 15 amino acids long. From germline, CDR1 is LNHDA and CDR2 SQIVND (reference sequence). J was trimmed by 4 bases and V by 3 bases; bases with no gene match: 5. CDR3: CASSITGADNEKLFF. CDR3 nucleotide sequence: TGTGCCAGTAGTATCACAGGGGCAGATAATGAAAAACTGTTTTTT.

The rearrangement joins TRBV28 to TRBJ2-1, with a tentative D call TRBD1 (5 bases). The germline V gene has CDR1 MDHEN and CDR2 SYDVKM. The CDR3 sequence is 18 residues long. V lost 5 bases and J lost 4, with 24 bases in between. CDR3 loop: CASSGALDKPSWYNEQFF. CDR3 nucleotide sequence: TGTGCCAGCAGTGGAGCCTTGGACAAACCTTCCTGGTACAATGAGCAGTTCTTC.

The V and J genes are TRBV7-9 and TRBJ2-5, with D perhaps TRBD1 (5 bases). This CDR3 comprises 14 residues. Trimming left V 5 bases short and J 6 bases short, with 16 bases between. CDR1 is SEHNR, CDR2 FQNEAQ, per germline (reference sequence). This CDR3 is CASSLDRLVQTQYF. The DNA of the CDR3 is TGTGCCAGCAGCCTCGACAGACTTGTACAGACCCAGTACTTC.